This T cell receptor beta chain derives from a study of vaccination effects on CD4 cells after COVID-19. Study context: Each participant received a vaccine that was either BNT162b2 or mRNA-1273, given as two doses. Findings and caveats of the study: Marked clonal contraction was seen in infection- and vaccine-induced clones late after vaccination.

Sequenced by immunoSEQ multiplex PCR; TCRdb stores in-frame clones only, minus some. The sample has about 70,000 clones, 73% seen once; the top ten hold around 5%. As to this clone: Its antigen remains unknown.

The ViraFEST assay expanded antigen-specific CD4+ T cells with viral peptide pools before sequencing. Isolating CD4+ T cells followed ten to eleven days of culture. The person was diagnosed with PCR-confirmed SARS-CoV-2 infection between March and December 2020. For each well, over 1.5 million PBMC were cultured with 10 IU/ml IL-2 and about 11 ug/ml peptides. The negative control culture used an HIV-1 Nef peptide pool. This CDR3 spans 14 amino acids. V was cut by 4 bases and J by 4 bases, with 10 bases left in between. CDR1 and CDR2 (germline): MNHEY, SVGAGI. The sequencing here drew on CD4+ T cells from PBMCs cultured with HIV peptides, taken before COVID-19 vaccination. Subset given: HIV-1 Nef peptide pool negative control/reference culture. The source of this sequence is a human donor who had a prior SARS-CoV-2 infection. The V call is TRBV6-5, the J call TRBJ1-4; D is possibly TRBD1 (6 bases). CDR3 residues: CASSFQQGNEKLFF. The CDR3 DNA sequence: TGTGCCAGCAGTTTTCAACAGGGTAATGAAAAACTGTTTTTT.